The rows below give T cell receptor beta chains drawn from one sample of a study of shared clonotypes between healthy human individuals. The protocol was immunoSEQ multiplex PCR, while the TCRdb copy is restricted to in-frame clones and leaves out a portion. The sample yields approximately 1,500,000 clones, about 96% seen once. Material: naive CD4+ T cells sorted from blood. The receptor set was obtained from a man aged 25 to 40 in good health. The CDR3 runs from the conserved cysteine through the conserved F or W. Fields, in order: V gene, D gene, clone size, J gene, CDR3 length, CDR3 protein, CDR3 DNA. D genes are given only for firm matches. Not all rows give a size; the values are once, few, many and, for expanded clones, a class.

V: TRBV5-1; D: NA; size: once; J: TRBJ2-7; length: 13; CDR3: CASSLVAPYEQYF; DNA: TGCGCCAGCAGCTTGGTGGCCCCCTACGAGCAGTACTTC
V: TRBV14; D: NA; size: once; J: TRBJ1-3; length: 15; CDR3: CASSQGHTSGNTIYF; DNA: TGTGCCAGCAGCCAGGGACATACCTCTGGAAACACCATATATTTT
V: TRBV5-1; D: TRBD1; size: NA; J: TRBJ2-2; length: 15; CDR3: CASSYGQGSTGELFF; DNA: TGCGCCAGCAGCTACGGACAGGGGAGTACCGGGGAGCTGTTTTTT
V: TRBV6-1; D: NA; size: NA; J: TRBJ1-5; length: 13; CDR3: CASIRDSNQPQHF; DNA: TGTGCCAGCATCAGAGATAGCAATCAGCCCCAGCATTTT
V: TRBV28; D: TRBD1; size: NA; J: TRBJ2-1; length: 12; CDR3: CASRTGYNEQFF; DNA: TGTGCCAGTAGGACAGGCTACAATGAGCAGTTCTTC
V: TRBV18; D: TRBD1; size: NA; J: TRBJ2-7; length: 15; CDR3: CASSPPRRGKDEQYF; DNA: TGTGCCAGCTCACCCCCGCGCAGGGGGAAGGACGAGCAGTACTTC
V: TRBV19; D: NA; size: NA; J: TRBJ2-6; length: 14; CDR3: CAAGSGAGANVLTF; DNA: TGTGCCGCCGGTTCAGGGGCTGGGGCCAACGTCCTGACTTTC
V: TRBV7-9; D: NA; size: NA; J: TRBJ2-1; length: 17; CDR3: CASSPPLRQTTYNEQFF; DNA: TGTGCCAGCAGCCCCCCCCTTAGGCAGACTACCTACAATGAGCAGTTCTTC
V: TRBV18; D: NA; size: once; J: TRBJ1-3; length: 16; CDR3: CASSPGLQSSGNTIYF; DNA: TGTGCCAGCTCACCAGGACTCCAGAGCTCTGGAAACACCATATATTTT
V: TRBV9; D: NA; size: NA; J: TRBJ1-1; length: 14; CDR3: CASSLDRLNTEAFF; DNA: TGTGCCAGCAGTCTAGACAGACTGAACACTGAAGCTTTCTTT
V: TRBV15; D: NA; size: once; J: TRBJ2-1; length: 14; CDR3: CATSFFSRSNEQFF; DNA: TGTGCCACCAGCTTCTTCTCGAGGAGCAATGAGCAGTTCTTC
V: TRBV7-8; D: NA; size: NA; J: TRBJ1-2; length: 15; CDR3: CASSLWAGAGGGYTF; DNA: TGTGCCAGCAGCTTATGGGCAGGGGCTGGTGGTGGCTACACCTTC
V: TRBV7-3; D: TRBD2; size: NA; J: TRBJ2-1; length: 16; CDR3: CASSPGGSGPYNEQFF; DNA: TGTGCCAGCAGCCCGGGGGGTAGCGGGCCCTACAATGAGCAGTTCTTC
V: TRBV14; D: NA; size: NA; J: TRBJ1-2; length: 13; CDR3: CASSQVQGGGYTF; DNA: TGTGCCAGCAGCCAAGTCCAGGGCGGTGGCTACACCTTC
V: TRBV28; D: NA; size: NA; J: TRBJ2-7; length: 14; CDR3: CASSDGGSSYEQYF; DNA: TGTGCCAGCAGTGACGGGGGAAGCTCCTACGAGCAGTACTTC
V: TRBV28; D: NA; size: NA; J: TRBJ2-7; length: 13; CDR3: CASRDGPLNEQYF; DNA: TGTGCCAGCAGGGACGGGCCCCTAAACGAGCAGTACTTC
V: TRBV13; D: NA; size: NA; J: TRBJ1-1; length: 13; CDR3: CASSFNIMGEAFF; DNA: TGTGCCAGCAGCTTTAATATAATGGGGGAAGCTTTCTTT
V: TRBV29-1; D: NA; size: NA; J: TRBJ1-1; length: 12; CDR3: CSAAQQNTEAFF; DNA: TGCAGCGCGGCACAGCAGAACACTGAAGCTTTCTTT
V: TRBV5-1; D: TRBD2; size: NA; J: TRBJ2-3; length: 17; CDR3: CASSFTGLAGRTDTQYF; DNA: TGCGCCAGCAGCTTCACAGGACTAGCGGGGCGCACAGATACGCAGTATTTT
V: TRBV5-1; D: TRBD2; size: NA; J: TRBJ2-7; length: 16; CDR3: CASSLAGTSWAYEQYF; DNA: TGCGCCAGCAGCTTGGCCGGGACTAGCTGGGCCTACGAGCAGTACTTC
V: TRBV19; D: NA; size: NA; J: TRBJ2-4; length: 16; CDR3: CASSITGSIAKNIQYF; DNA: TGTGCCAGTAGTATAACCGGGTCCATAGCCAAAAACATTCAGTACTTC
V: TRBV2; D: NA; size: NA; J: TRBJ2-1; length: 15; CDR3: CASSETGPSYNEQFF; DNA: TGTGCCAGCAGTGAGACGGGACCCTCCTACAATGAGCAGTTCTTC
V: TRBV7-3; D: NA; size: NA; J: TRBJ1-1; length: 17; CDR3: CASSSHSVSLMNTEAFF; DNA: TGTGCCAGCAGCTCCCATTCGGTTTCTCTTATGAACACTGAAGCTTTCTTT
V: TRBV5-4; D: TRBD1; size: NA; J: TRBJ2-1; length: 17; CDR3: CASSTRGQGVRYNEQFF; DNA: TGTGCCAGCAGCACCCGAGGGCAGGGGGTAAGGTACAATGAGCAGTTCTTC
V: TRBV19; D: NA; size: NA; J: TRBJ2-3; length: 15; CDR3: CASSIGQGWADTQYF; DNA: TGTGCCAGTAGTATCGGCCAGGGGTGGGCAGATACGCAGTATTTT